What follows are 11 T cell receptor beta chains derived from one specimen sequenced in a study of T cell responses to AZD1222 COVID-19 vaccine. Repertoires were generated with immunoSEQ multiplex PCR, while TCRdb's copy carries only in-frame clones and drops some. The data show about 98,000 clones, with about 91% seen just once and 10% held by the top ten. The material sequenced was peripheral blood, taken on day 0 of MenACWY control vaccination. Receptor source: an adult in good health.

The chain has TRBV19 and TRBJ1-2; perhaps TRBD1 as D (5 bases). Trimming took 3 bases from V and 7 from J, leaving 18 bases between them. The CDR3 runs to 15 residues. Per the germline V gene, CDR1 is LNHDA and CDR2 is SQIVND (reference sequence). The CDR3 DNA follows: TGTGCCAGTAGTATGGGCCGGGACGTGGGACCTGGCTACACCTTC. Protein sequence: CASSMGRDVGPGYTF.

Remarks on this clone: The CDR3 carries no conserved terminal phenylalanine or tryptophan, so it likely arises from a read error. The DNA is omitted, as the CDR3 cannot be located on it reliably, and the CDR3 follows TCRdb's listing. The rearrangement uses TRBV4-2 and TRBJ1-2; the table assigns TRBD1, which was not confirmed against the DNA. From germline, CDR1 is LGHNA and CDR2 YNFKEQ. The CDR3 length is 12 residues, termini included. The CDR3 loop reads CASSQVKTGVYI.

V is TRBV11-2 and J is TRBJ1-2; possible D gene TRBD1, 6 bases. V was cut by 8 bases and J by 3 bases, with 13 bases left in between. The CDR3 extends over 13 amino acids. Germline-derived CDR1 and CDR2 are SGHAT and FQNNGV. The CDR3 region has the DNA TGTGCCAGCGCCCGGACAGTTTACTATGGCTACACCTTC. Translating it yields CASARTVYYGYTF.

The count of this clone is one. The chain employs TRBV3-1 (or the pseudogene TRBV3-2) and TRBJ2-5; no clear D. Per germline, CDR1 LGHDT and CDR2 YNNKEL (reference sequence). Trimming shortened V by 0 bases and J by 5 bases, and 10 bases separated the two germline ends. This CDR3 is 14 amino acids long. CDR3 in amino acids: CASSQDYPSETQYF. DNA of the CDR3: TGTGCCAGCAGCCAAGATTACCCGTCGGAGACCCAGTACTTC.

V gene TRBV11-3 combines with J gene TRBJ2-3, with 10 bases fitting TRBD2. Germline CDR1 is SGHNT and CDR2 is YENEEA. Trimming removed 2 bases from V and 1 base from J; junction bases left unmatched: 0. CDR3 length: 15 amino acids. The CDR3 DNA follows: TGTGCCAGCAGCTTAACTAGCGGGGGCACAGATACGCAGTATTTT. It yields the protein CASSLTSGGTDTQYF.

CDR3 sequence: CASSPRGTHNTEAFF. The CDR3 DNA follows: TGTGCCAGTTCGCCCCGCGGGACTCATAACACTGAAGCTTTCTTT. The rearrangement uses TRBV19 and TRBJ1-1; a weak D match, TRBD1 (5 bases). Trimming took off 8 bases at V and 2 bases at J, with 18 bases between the two ends. Per the germline V gene, CDR1 is LNHDA and CDR2 is SQIVND (reference sequence). The CDR3 has 15 residues.

The chain is built from TRBV6-2 or TRBV6-3 and TRBJ2-3; D not certain. V shed 6 bases and J shed 7 bases, with 20 bases lying between them. The CDR3 runs to 15 residues. The germline gives CDR1 MNHEY, CDR2 SVGEGT. CDR3 DNA sequence: TGTGCCAGCAGCCCGGAGTCGTGGACGGTATATACGCAGTATTTT. This encodes CASSPESWTVYTQYF.

The chain combines TRBV9 with TRBJ2-7; D might be TRBD1 (6 bases). V gave up 1 base and J gave up 4 bases, with 12 bases separating them. This CDR3 has 14 amino acids. Looked up from germline, CDR1 is SGDLS and CDR2 is YYNGEE. CDR3 DNA sequence: TGTGCCAGCAGCGTAAATAGGCAGGGGTACGAGCAGTACTTC. It yields the protein CASSVNRQGYEQYF.

The chain uses TRBV9 and TRBJ1-2; possibly TRBD1 for D (5 bases). V was clipped by 1 base and J by 8 bases, with 9 bases between them. The CDR3 has 12 residues. Germline V gives CDR1 SGDLS, CDR2 YYNGEE. DNA for the CDR3: TGTGCCAGCAGCGTACTCAAGGGGGGCTACACCTTC. Translating it yields CASSVLKGGYTF.

The chain is built from TRBV6-1 and TRBJ1-2; TRBD1 matches at 7 bases. The CDR3 runs 14 residues. Losses at the gene ends were 7 bases for V and 3 bases for J; bases not matched to a gene: 8. Germline V gives CDR1 MNHNS, CDR2 SASEGT. CDR3 DNA: TGTGCCAGCACCCAAATGGGACAGTACTATGGCTACACCTTC. It encodes CASTQMGQYYGYTF.

V and J are TRBV6-6 and TRBJ1-1; D remains ambiguous. CDR1 is MNHNY and CDR2 is SVGAGI in the germline V gene (reference sequence). V shed 4 bases and J shed 4 bases, with 7 bases lying between them. The CDR3 is made up of 12 amino acids. In nucleotides, the CDR3 is TGTGCCAGCAGTTTGTCGACCACTGAAGCTTTCTTT. Encoded protein: CASSLSTTEAFF.